Shown below are 29 T cell receptor beta chains from a single sample sequenced in a study of yellow fever vaccine responses in identical twins. TCRdb called the RT-PCR reads again in MiXCR, with one record for every CDR3 protein. The sample lists over a thousand distinct CDR3 sequences; just under 90% were seen once. The specimen comprised T cells from blood (PBMCs), unsorted or a sorted subset (not recorded which), sampled before or after yellow fever vaccination (not recorded which). Every receptor here comes from a female donor who received the yellow fever vaccine.

The chain combines TRBV29-1 with TRBJ1-1, with a tentative D call TRBD1 (5 bases). From germline, CDR1 is SQVTM and CDR2 ANQGSEA. This CDR3 has 15 residues. The germline V and J ends were trimmed by 5 bases and 5 bases, with 21 bases remaining between them. The DNA of the CDR3 is TGCAGCGTTTCGCGAACCTCCGGGACGTCGACTGAAGCTTTCTTT. Protein: CSVSRTSGTSTEAFF.

Here the CDR3 DNA reads TGTGCCACCAGTGACCCCCGGACAGGGTCTGGCTACACCTTC. It specifies CATSDPRTGSGYTF. The chain employs TRBV24-1 and TRBJ1-2, with 8 bases lining up with TRBD1. V lost 4 bases to trimming and J lost 7 bases; unmatched junction nucleotides: 7. CDR1 and CDR2 (germline): KGHDR, SFDVKD. CDR3 length: 14 residues.

The chain is built from TRBV11-1 and TRBJ2-2, with 12 bases lining up with TRBD2. This CDR3 contains 18 residues. Unmatched junction bases numbered 6, after V lost 2 bases and J lost 2 bases. In germline, CDR1 is SGHAT, CDR2 FQDESV (reference sequence). The CDR3 region has the DNA TGTGCCAGCAGCTTAACACTAGCGGGGGGCCCCAACACCGGGGAGCTGTTTTTT. Translation gives CASSLTLAGGPNTGELFF. The full variable domain, completed using reference TRBV11-1 and TRBJ2-2, is EAEVAQSPRYKITEKSQAVAFWCDPISGHATLYWYRQILGQGPELLVQFQDESVVDDSQLPKDRFSAERLKGVDSTLKIQPAELGDSAMYLCASSLTLAGGPNTGELFFGEGSRLTVL.

CDR3 amino acids: CASSGTSGRSYEQYF. The CDR3, as DNA: TGTGCCAGCAGTGGAACTAGCGGGCGCTCCTACGAGCAGTACTTC. The chain has TRBV25-1 and TRBJ2-7; 9 bases match TRBD2. With 4 bases clipped from V and 0 bases from J, the junction kept 4 bases outside the gene matches. The germline V gene has CDR1 MGHDK and CDR2 SYGVNS. The CDR3 contains 15 residues.

V and J are TRBV7-3 and TRBJ2-3; the D gene is possibly TRBD2 (5 bases). CDR1 and CDR2 (germline): SGHTA, FQGTGA. Trimming pared 6 bases from V and 5 bases from J, leaving 21 bases between. The CDR3 runs to 16 residues. The DNA of the CDR3 is TGTGCCAGCAGAACTCCGGACTGCCAGGCATTAGATACGCAGTATTTT. Translated, it gives CASRTPDCQALDTQYF.

The V and J genes are TRBV12-3 or TRBV12-4 and TRBJ2-5; D is unresolved. The V and J ends lost 2 bases and 5 bases respectively, with 6 bases between them. The CDR3 has 12 residues. Written as DNA, the CDR3 is TGTGCCAGCAGTTTATTGTTGGAGACCCAGTACTTC. Translated: CASSLLLETQYF.

The chain recombines TRBV5-5 with TRBJ1-5; D is unresolved. V dropped 4 bases and J dropped 3 bases, with 11 bases sitting between them. CDR3 length: 14 residues. Germline assignment: CDR1 SGHKS and CDR2 YYEKEE (reference sequence). The CDR3: CASSTNTHNQPQHF. Written as DNA, the CDR3 is TGTGCCAGCAGCACCAACACCCACAATCAGCCCCAGCATTTT.

The CDR3 DNA follows: TGTGCCAGCAGCCCCTATTACGAGCAGTACTTC. This codes for CASSPYYEQYF. This sequence joins TRBV28 and TRBJ2-7; D not resolved. V was pared by 6 bases and J by 4 bases, with 7 bases between. Germline V gene sequence: CDR1 MDHEN, CDR2 SYDVKM. The CDR3 is 11 amino acids. Supplemented by reference TRBV28 and TRBJ2-7, the full variable domain reads DVKVTQSSRYLVKRTGEKVFLECVQDMDHENMFWYRQDPGLGLRLIYFSYDVKMKEKGDIPEGYSVSREKKERFSLILESASTNQTSMYLCASSPYYEQYFGPGTRLTVT.

This clonotype is a singleton in its sample. This chain connects TRBV4-2 to TRBJ2-1; D remains ambiguous. The length of the CDR3 is 16 residues. Germline V lookup: CDR1 LGHNA, CDR2 YNFKEQ. Trimming removed 1 base from V and 1 base from J, with 11 bases in between. The DNA for the CDR3 is TGTGCCAGCAGCCAAGGGGTCTTAGAGTCCTACAATGAGCAGTTCTTC. It translates to CASSQGVLESYNEQFF.

This rearrangement joins TRBV6-1 to TRBJ1-1; tentatively, D is TRBD1 (5 bases). The CDR3 is 15 amino acids. The germline gives CDR1 MNHNS, CDR2 SASEGT. Trimming left V 5 bases short and J 1 base short, with 14 bases between. CDR3 sequence: CASSPPRGQNTEAFF. In DNA form, the CDR3 reads TGTGCCAGCAGTCCTCCCCGCGGACAGAACACTGAAGCTTTCTTT.

J is TRBJ2-5 and V is TRBV15; D gene unclear. V was pared by 0 bases and J by 3 bases, with 5 bases between. Looked up from germline, CDR1 is LNHNV and CDR2 is YYDKDF (reference sequence). This CDR3 has 13 residues. The CDR3 nucleotides are TGTGCCACCAGCAGAGATTACAAAGAGACCCAGTACTTC. It is translated as CATSRDYKETQYF.

The chain carries TRBV29-1 and TRBJ2-7; D is uncertain. Germline V lookup: CDR1 SQVTM, CDR2 ANQGSEA. The CDR3 extends over 11 amino acids. Trimming took off 7 bases at V and 4 bases at J, with 11 bases between the two ends. CDR3 in DNA: TGCAGCGCAACGGAATGGTACGAGCAGTACTTC. This codes for CSATEWYEQYF.

The chain combines TRBV5-1 with TRBJ1-1; maybe TRBD1 (5 bases). The length of the CDR3 is 15 residues. Trimming shortened V by 3 bases and J by 2 bases, and 14 bases separated the two germline ends. Germline V gives CDR1 SGHRS, CDR2 YFSETQ. This chain's CDR3 is CASSSPPQGNTEAFF. The CDR3 nucleotides are TGCGCCAGCAGCTCCCCCCCTCAGGGAAACACTGAAGCTTTCTTT. Full variable domain (rest looked up from reference TRBV5-1 and TRBJ1-1): KAGVTQTPRYLIKTRGQQVTLSCSPISGHRSVSWYQQTPGQGLQFLFEYFSETQRNKGNFPGRFSGRQFSNSRSEMNVSTLELGDSALYLCASSSPPQGNTEAFFGQGTRLTVV.

This sequence joins TRBV10-3 and TRBJ1-2; D remains unclear. V dropped 0 bases and J dropped 0 bases, with 5 bases sitting between them. CDR1 is ENHRY and CDR2 is SYGVKD in the germline V gene. The CDR3 sequence is 14 residues long. Here the CDR3 reads CAISESPPNYGYTF. The CDR3 coding sequence is TGTGCCATCAGTGAGTCCCCACCTAACTATGGCTACACCTTC.

The V gene is TRBV20-1, the J gene TRBJ2-5, with unresolved D. The V end lost 2 bases, the J end lost 1 base, and 2 bases lay between the germline ends. The CDR3 runs to 11 residues. Germline loops: CDR1 DFQATT, CDR2 SNEGSKA (reference sequence). CDR3 DNA sequence: TGCAGTGCTAGACCCCAAGAGACCCAGTACTTC. This encodes CSARPQETQYF.

The chain carries TRBV11-1 and TRBJ2-1, with 8 bases fitting TRBD1. CDR1 SGHAT and CDR2 FQDESV come from the germline V gene (reference sequence). Trimming at V came to 5 bases and at J to 4 bases, leaving 7 bases not matched to a gene. This CDR3 contains 15 residues. The DNA of the CDR3 is TGTGCCAGCAGCCAGACAGGGGCCGGATACAATGAGCAGTTCTTC. This codes for CASSQTGAGYNEQFF.

The V and J genes are TRBV12-3 or TRBV12-4 and TRBJ2-6; D may be TRBD1 (6 bases). Trimming took 3 bases from V and 12 from J, leaving 18 bases between them. The CDR3 covers 15 residues. The CDR3 spells CASSFDRPRTVVLTF. The CDR3 region has the DNA TGTGCCAGCAGTTTTGACAGGCCGAGGACGGTCGTCCTGACTTTC.

The chain couples TRBV27 to TRBJ1-5; 7 bases fit TRBD1. The CDR3 totals 18 residues. After removal of 2 bases from V and 6 bases from J, the junction contained 16 bases not matched to a gene. The germline V gene has CDR1 MNHEY and CDR2 SMNVEV (reference sequence). This chain's CDR3 is CASSLRLATGKDLQPQHF. CDR3 sequence (DNA): TGTGCCAGCAGTTTAAGATTAGCGACAGGGAAGGATCTTCAGCCCCAGCATTTT.

This chain uses TRBV4-2 with TRBJ2-7, with 7 bases lining up with TRBD2. The V segment lost 4 bases and the J segment 2 bases; nucleotides outside the gene matches: 2. Germline CDR1 reads LGHNA; CDR2 reads YNFKEQ. The CDR3 is 13 amino acids. The DNA of the CDR3 is TGTGCCAGCAGCCCCAGCGGGACCTACGAGCAGTACTTC. This codes for CASSPSGTYEQYF.

The chain combines TRBV24-1 with TRBJ2-1, with no clear D. This CDR3 has 13 residues. V shed 3 bases and J shed 12 bases, with 14 bases lying between them. CDR1 KGHDR and CDR2 SFDVKD come from the germline V gene. This CDR3 is CATSDGPRDAQFF. The CDR3 DNA sequence: TGTGCCACCAGTGATGGGCCTCGAGATGCGCAGTTCTTC.

The V call is TRBV6-1, the J call TRBJ2-7; D uncertain. Germline CDR1 MNHNS, CDR2 SASEGT. Trimming cost V 6 bases and J 10 bases, with 13 bases left between them. The CDR3 is made up of 11 amino acids. CDR3 sequence: CASSPGRIQYF. CDR3 bases: TGTGCCAGCAGCCCTGGGCGGATACAGTACTTC.

J is TRBJ1-1 and V is TRBV6-4; 7 nucleotides agree with TRBD1. CDR1 and CDR2 (germline): MRHNA, SNTAGT. This CDR3 is 13 amino acids long. V lost 4 bases to trimming and J lost 4 bases; unmatched junction nucleotides: 3. CDR3 in DNA: TGTGCCAGCAGTGCCCAGGGGGGCACTGAAGCTTTCTTT. Translating gives CASSAQGGTEAFF.

The V and J genes are TRBV11-2 and TRBJ2-3, with a tentative D call TRBD2 (6 bases). CDR1 is SGHAT, CDR2 FQNNGV, per germline. The CDR3 is made up of 16 amino acids. V dropped 3 bases and J dropped 0 bases, with 13 bases sitting between them. The CDR3 here is CASSLEGTRSTDTQYF. The DNA of the CDR3 is TGTGCCAGCAGCTTGGAGGGAACTAGGAGCACAGATACGCAGTATTTT. Looking up the rest from reference TRBV11-2 and TRBJ2-3 gives the full variable domain: EAGVAQSPRYKIIEKRQSVAFWCNPISGHATLYWYQQILGQGPKLLIQFQNNGVVDDSQLPKDRFSAERLKGVDSTLKIQPAKLEDSAVYLCASSLEGTRSTDTQYFGPGTRLTVL.

The chain has TRBV7-2 and TRBJ1-2; perhaps TRBD1 as D (6 bases). Germline V gene sequence: CDR1 SGHTA, CDR2 FQGNSA. This CDR3 comprises 18 residues. Deletions cut 0 bases from V and 2 bases from J, with 19 bases between. This CDR3 reads CASSLAGRGGPRNYGYTF. The CDR3 DNA is TGTGCCAGCAGCTTAGCGGGCCGGGGGGGCCCCCGGAACTATGGCTACACCTTC.

The V and J genes are TRBV4-1 and TRBJ2-7; TRBD2 aligns across 11 bases. V shed 1 base, J shed 1 base, and the junction held 3 bases outside the gene matches. Germline-derived CDR1 and CDR2 are MGHRA and YSYEKL. CDR3 length equals 16 residues. This chain's CDR3 is CASSQGTSGGSYEQYF. The CDR3, as DNA: TGCGCCAGCAGCCAAGGAACTAGCGGGGGTTCCTACGAGCAGTACTTC.

The V gene is TRBV4-3, the J gene TRBJ1-1; D is uncertain. This CDR3 is 13 amino acids long. CDR1 and CDR2 (germline): LGHNA, YSLEER. V was clipped by 1 base and J by 6 bases, with 9 bases between them. The CDR3 spells CASSQVGSPEAFF. As DNA, the CDR3 is TGCGCCAGCAGCCAAGTGGGGTCCCCTGAAGCTTTCTTT.

V gene TRBV6-2 or TRBV6-3 combines with J gene TRBJ2-1, with D perhaps being TRBD1 or TRBD2 (5 bases each). Germline CDR1 and CDR2: MNHEY and SVGEGT. V lost 8 bases and J 2 bases, leaving 7 bases between the germline ends. There are 12 residues in the CDR3. In nucleotides, the CDR3 is TGTGCCAGCGGGGGACCCTACAATGAGCAGTTCTTC. Translating it yields CASGGPYNEQFF.

The rearrangement uses TRBV20-1 and TRBJ2-4; 7 nucleotides match TRBD1. Germline V gene lookup returns CDR1 DFQATT and CDR2 SNEGSKA (reference sequence). After removal of 3 bases from V and 4 bases from J, the junction contained 0 bases not matched to a gene. This CDR3 is 12 amino acids long. In DNA form, the CDR3 reads TGCAGTGCTAGGGACAGGAAAAACATTCAGTACTTC. Translating it yields CSARDRKNIQYF.

The chain combines TRBV9 with TRBJ1-1; D uncertain. The V gene lost 2 bases and the J gene lost 1 base, with 9 bases spanning the gap. This CDR3 has 14 residues. The V gene's germline CDR1 is SGDLS and CDR2 YYNGEE. CDR3 amino acids: CASSVHTTNTEAFF. DNA for the CDR3: TGTGCCAGCAGCGTTCACACGACGAACACTGAAGCTTTCTTT.